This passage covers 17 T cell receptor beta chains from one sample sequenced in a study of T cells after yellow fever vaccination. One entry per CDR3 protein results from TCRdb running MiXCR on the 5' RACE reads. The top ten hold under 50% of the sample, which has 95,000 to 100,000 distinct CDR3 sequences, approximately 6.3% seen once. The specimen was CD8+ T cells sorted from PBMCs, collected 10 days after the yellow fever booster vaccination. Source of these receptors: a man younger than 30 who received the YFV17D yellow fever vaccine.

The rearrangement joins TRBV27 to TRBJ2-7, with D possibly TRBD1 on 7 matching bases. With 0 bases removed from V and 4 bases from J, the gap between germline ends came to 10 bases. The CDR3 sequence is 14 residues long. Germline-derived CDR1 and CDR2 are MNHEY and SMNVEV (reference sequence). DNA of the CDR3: TGTGCCAGCAGTTTATCGGCAGGGGGGTACGAGCAGTACGTC. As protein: CASSLSAGGYEQYV.

The CDR3 protein is CASSQDRTGRLAEAFF. CDR3 DNA: TGCGCCAGCAGCCAAGACCGGACAGGGAGATTAGCTGAAGCTTTCTTT. The rearrangement joins TRBV4-3 to TRBJ1-1, with 8 bases lining up with TRBD1. The trim removed 0 bases at V and 6 bases at J, leaving 9 bases unmatched. The CDR3 loop spans 16 amino acids. Germline-derived CDR1 and CDR2 are LGHNA and YSLEER.

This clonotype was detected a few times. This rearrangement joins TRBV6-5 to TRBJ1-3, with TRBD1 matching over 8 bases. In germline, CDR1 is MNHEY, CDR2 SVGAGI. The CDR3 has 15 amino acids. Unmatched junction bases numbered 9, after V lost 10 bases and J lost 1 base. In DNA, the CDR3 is TGTGCCACCGGACAGGGCTCTTTGTCTGGAAACACCATATATTTT. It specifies CATGQGSLSGNTIYF.

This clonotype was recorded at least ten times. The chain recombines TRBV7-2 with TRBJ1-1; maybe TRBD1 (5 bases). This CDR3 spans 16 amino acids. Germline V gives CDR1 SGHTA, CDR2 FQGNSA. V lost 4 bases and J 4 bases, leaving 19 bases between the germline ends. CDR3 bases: TGTGCCAGCAGCTATGACGGACGGGGGAGCGGCACTGAAGCTTTCTTT. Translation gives CASSYDGRGSGTEAFF.

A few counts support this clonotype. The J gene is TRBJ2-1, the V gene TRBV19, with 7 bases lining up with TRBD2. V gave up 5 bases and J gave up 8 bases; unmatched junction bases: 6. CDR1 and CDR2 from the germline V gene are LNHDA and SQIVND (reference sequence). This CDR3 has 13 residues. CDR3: CASSLYREDEQFF. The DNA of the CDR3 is TGTGCCAGTAGTCTCTACCGGGAGGATGAGCAGTTCTTC. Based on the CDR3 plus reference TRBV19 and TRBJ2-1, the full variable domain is DGGITQSPKYLFRKEGQNVTLSCEQNLNHDAMYWYRQDPGQGLRLIYYSQIVNDFQKGDIAEGYSVSREKKESFPLTVTSAQKNPTAFYLCASSLYREDEQFFGPGTRLTVL.

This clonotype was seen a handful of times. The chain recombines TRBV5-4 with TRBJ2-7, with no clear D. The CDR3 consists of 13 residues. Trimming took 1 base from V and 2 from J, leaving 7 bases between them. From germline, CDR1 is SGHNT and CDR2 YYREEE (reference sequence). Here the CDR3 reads CASSLYGTYEQYV. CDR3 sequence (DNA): TGTGCCAGCAGCTTGTACGGAACCTACGAGCAGTACGTC.

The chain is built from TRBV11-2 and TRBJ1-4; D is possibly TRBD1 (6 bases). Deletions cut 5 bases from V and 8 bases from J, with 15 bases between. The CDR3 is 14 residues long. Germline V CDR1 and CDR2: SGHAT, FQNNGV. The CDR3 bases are TGTGCCAGCAGCCCCCCACAGGGTGGAGAAAAACTGTTTTTT. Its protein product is CASSPPQGGEKLFF. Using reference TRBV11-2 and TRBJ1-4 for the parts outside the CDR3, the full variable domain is EAGVAQSPRYKIIEKRQSVAFWCNPISGHATLYWYQQILGQGPKLLIQFQNNGVVDDSQLPKDRFSAERLKGVDSTLKIQPAKLEDSAVYLCASSPPQGGEKLFFGSGTQLSVL.

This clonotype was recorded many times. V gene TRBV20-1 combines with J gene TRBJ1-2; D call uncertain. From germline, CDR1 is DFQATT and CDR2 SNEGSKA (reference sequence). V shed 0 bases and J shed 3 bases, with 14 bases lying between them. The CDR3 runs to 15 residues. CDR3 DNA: TGCAGTGCTAGAGATCGTATTGGCAGCTACTATGGCTACACCTTC. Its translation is CSARDRIGSYYGYTF.

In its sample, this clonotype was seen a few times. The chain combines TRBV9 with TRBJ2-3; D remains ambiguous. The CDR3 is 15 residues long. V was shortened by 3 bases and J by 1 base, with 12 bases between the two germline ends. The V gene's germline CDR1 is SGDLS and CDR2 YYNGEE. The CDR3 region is CASSEDGVGTDTQYF. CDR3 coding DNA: TGTGCCAGCAGCGAGGATGGGGTAGGCACAGATACGCAGTATTTT.

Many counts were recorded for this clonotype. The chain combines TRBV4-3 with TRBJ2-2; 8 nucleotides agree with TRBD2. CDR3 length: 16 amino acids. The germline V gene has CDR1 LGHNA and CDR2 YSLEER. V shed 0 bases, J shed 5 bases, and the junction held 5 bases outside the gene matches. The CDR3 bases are TGCGCCAGCAGCCAAGATTTCGCGGGGGGTACCGGGGAGCTGTTTTTT. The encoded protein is CASSQDFAGGTGELFF.

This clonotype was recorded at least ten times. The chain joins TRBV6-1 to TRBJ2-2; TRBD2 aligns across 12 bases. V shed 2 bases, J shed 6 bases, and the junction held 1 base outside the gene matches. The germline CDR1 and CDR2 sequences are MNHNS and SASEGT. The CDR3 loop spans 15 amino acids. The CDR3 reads CASSELAGGPGELFF. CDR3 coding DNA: TGTGCCAGCAGTGAACTAGCGGGGGGGCCCGGGGAGCTGTTTTTT.

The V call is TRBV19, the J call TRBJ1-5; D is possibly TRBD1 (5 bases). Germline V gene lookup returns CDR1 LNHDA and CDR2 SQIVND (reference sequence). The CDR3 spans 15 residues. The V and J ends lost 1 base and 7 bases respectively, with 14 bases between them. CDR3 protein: CASSIVGGVRQPQHF. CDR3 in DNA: TGTGCCAGTAGTATAGTGGGAGGGGTTCGGCAGCCCCAGCATTTT.

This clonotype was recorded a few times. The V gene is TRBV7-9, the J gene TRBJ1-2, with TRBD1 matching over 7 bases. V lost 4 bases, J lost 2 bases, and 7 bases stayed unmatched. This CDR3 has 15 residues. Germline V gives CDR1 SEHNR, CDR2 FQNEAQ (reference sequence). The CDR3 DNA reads TGTGCCAGCAGCTCCCGACAGGGATCCAACTATGGCTACACCTTC. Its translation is CASSSRQGSNYGYTF. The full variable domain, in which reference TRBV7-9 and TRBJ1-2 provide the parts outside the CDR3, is DTGVSQNPRHKITKRGQNVTFRCDPISEHNRLYWYRQTLGQGPEFLTYFQNEAQLEKSRLLSDRFSAERPKGSFSTLEIQRTEQGDSAMYLCASSSRQGSNYGYTFGSGTRLTVV.

The CDR3 nucleotides read TGCGCCAGCAGCTTACTAACAGGGGGCGAGCAGTACTTC. It specifies CASSLLTGGEQYF. The genes are TRBV5-1 and TRBJ2-7; 8 bases map to TRBD1. Unmatched junction bases numbered 4, after V lost 2 bases and J lost 6 bases. CDR3 length equals 13 residues. Germline V gene sequence: CDR1 SGHRS, CDR2 YFSETQ.

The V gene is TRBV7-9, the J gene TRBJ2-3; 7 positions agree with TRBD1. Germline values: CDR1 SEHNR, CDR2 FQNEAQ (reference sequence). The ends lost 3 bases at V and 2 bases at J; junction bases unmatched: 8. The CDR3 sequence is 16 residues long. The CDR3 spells CASSFRDRGFTDTQYF. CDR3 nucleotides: TGTGCCAGCAGCTTCAGGGACAGAGGATTCACAGATACGCAGTATTTT.

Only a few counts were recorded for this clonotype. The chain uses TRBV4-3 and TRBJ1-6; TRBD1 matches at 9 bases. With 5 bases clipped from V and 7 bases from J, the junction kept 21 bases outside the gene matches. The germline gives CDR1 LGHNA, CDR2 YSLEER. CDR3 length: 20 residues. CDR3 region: CASSSTTGTGSPLLNSPLHF. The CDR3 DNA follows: TGCGCCAGCAGCTCAACGACCGGGACAGGGTCCCCTCTTCTGAATTCACCCCTCCACTTT.

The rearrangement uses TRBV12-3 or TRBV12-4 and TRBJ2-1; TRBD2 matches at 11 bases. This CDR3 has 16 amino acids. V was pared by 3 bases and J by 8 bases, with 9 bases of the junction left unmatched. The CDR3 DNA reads TGTGCCAGCAGTTTGAGCCTAGCGGGGGGTCTGTATGAGCAGTTCTTC. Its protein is CASSLSLAGGLYEQFF.